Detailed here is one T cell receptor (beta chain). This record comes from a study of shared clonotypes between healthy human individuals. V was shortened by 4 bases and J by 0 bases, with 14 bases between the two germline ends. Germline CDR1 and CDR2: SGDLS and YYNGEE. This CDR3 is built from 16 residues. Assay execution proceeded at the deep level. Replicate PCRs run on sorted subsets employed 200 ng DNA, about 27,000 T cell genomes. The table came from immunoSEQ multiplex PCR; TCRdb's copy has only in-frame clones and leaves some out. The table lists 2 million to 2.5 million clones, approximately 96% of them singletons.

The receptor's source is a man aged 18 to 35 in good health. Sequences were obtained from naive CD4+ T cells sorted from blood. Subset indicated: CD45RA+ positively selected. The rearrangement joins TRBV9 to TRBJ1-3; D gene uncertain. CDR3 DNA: TGTGCCAGCAGCTCAAATCCAGTCGGCTCTGGAAACACCATATATTTT. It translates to CASSSNPVGSGNTIYF.